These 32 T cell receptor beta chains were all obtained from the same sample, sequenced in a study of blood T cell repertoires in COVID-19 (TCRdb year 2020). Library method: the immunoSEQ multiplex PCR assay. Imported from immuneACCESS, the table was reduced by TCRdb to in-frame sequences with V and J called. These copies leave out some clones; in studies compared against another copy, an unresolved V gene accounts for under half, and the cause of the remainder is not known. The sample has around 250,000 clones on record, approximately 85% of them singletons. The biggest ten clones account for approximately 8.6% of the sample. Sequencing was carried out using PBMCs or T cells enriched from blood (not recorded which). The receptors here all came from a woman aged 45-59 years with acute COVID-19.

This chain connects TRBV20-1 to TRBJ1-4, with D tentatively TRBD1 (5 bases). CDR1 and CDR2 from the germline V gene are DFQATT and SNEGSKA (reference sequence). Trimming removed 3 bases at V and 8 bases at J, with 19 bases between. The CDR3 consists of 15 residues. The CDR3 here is CSASRAGGEGEKLFF. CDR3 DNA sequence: TGCAGTGCTAGTCGTGCGGGAGGGGAAGGCGAAAAACTGTTTTTT.

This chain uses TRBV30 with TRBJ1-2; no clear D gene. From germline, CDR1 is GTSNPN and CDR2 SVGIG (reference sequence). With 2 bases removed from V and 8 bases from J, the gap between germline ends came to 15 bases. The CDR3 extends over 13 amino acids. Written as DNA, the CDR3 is TGTGCCTGGAGTCCGGGATCTACGACGGGCTACACCTTC. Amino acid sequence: CAWSPGSTTGYTF. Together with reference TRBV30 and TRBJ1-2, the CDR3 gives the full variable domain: SQTIHQWPATLVQPVGSPLSLECTVEGTSNPNLYWYRQAAGRGLQLLFYSVGIGQISSEVPQNLSASRPQDRQFILSSKKLLLSDSGFYLCAWSPGSTTGYTFGSGTRLTVV.

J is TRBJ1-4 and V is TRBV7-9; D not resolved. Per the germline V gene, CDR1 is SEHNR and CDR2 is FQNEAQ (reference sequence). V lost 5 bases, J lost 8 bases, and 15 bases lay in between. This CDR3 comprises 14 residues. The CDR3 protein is CASSPQSGGEKLFF. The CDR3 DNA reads TGTGCCAGCAGCCCCCAGTCAGGTGGAGAAAAACTGTTTTTT.

The CDR3 is CASRVKGLAGNGGTQYF. For the CDR3, the DNA is TGTGCCAGCAGGGTCAAAGGGCTAGCGGGGAACGGAGGGACCCAGTACTTC. The V call is TRBV7-2, the J call TRBJ2-5; 9 bases match TRBD2. CDR1 is SGHTA, CDR2 FQGNSA, per germline. V lost 6 bases to trimming and J lost 7 bases; unmatched junction nucleotides: 18. The CDR3 loop spans 17 amino acids.

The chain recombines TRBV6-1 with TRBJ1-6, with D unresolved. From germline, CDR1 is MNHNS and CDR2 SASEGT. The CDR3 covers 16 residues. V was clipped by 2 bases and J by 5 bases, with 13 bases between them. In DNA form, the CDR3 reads TGTGCCAGCAGTGAAACGGTACAGTTGAATAATTCACCCCTCCACTTT. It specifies CASSETVQLNNSPLHF.

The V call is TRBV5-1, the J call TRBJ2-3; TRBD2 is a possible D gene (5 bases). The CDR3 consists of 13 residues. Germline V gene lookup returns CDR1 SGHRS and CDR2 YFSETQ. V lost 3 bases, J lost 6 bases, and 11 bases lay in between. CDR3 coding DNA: TGCGCCAGCAGCTCGGAGGTGTTGGATACGCAGTATTTT. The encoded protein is CASSSEVLDTQYF. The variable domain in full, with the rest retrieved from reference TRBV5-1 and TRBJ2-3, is KAGVTQTPRYLIKTRGQQVTLSCSPISGHRSVSWYQQTPGQGLQFLFEYFSETQRNKGNFPGRFSGRQFSNSRSEMNVSTLELGDSALYLCASSSEVLDTQYFGPGTRLTVL.

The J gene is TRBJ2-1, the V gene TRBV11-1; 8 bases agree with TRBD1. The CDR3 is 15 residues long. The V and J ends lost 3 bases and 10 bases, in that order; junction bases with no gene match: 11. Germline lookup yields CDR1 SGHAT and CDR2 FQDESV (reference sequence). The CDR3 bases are TGTGCCAGCAGCTTTGGTAGGCAGGGGGCACAAGAGCAGTTCTTC. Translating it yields CASSFGRQGAQEQFF.

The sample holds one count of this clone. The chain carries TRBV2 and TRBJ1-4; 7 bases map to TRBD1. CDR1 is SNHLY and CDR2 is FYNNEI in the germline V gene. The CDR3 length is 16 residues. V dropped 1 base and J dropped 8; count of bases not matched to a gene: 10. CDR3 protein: CASSEGGTARREKLFF. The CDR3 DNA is TGTGCCAGCAGTGAAGGAGGGACAGCACGGCGGGAAAAACTGTTTTTT.

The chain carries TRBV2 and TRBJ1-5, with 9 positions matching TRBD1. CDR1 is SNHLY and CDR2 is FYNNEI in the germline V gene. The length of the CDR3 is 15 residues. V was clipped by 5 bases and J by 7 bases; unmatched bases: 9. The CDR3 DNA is TGTGCCAGCAGTCTTATGGGACAGGGAGAGCAGCCCCAGCATTTT. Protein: CASSLMGQGEQPQHF.

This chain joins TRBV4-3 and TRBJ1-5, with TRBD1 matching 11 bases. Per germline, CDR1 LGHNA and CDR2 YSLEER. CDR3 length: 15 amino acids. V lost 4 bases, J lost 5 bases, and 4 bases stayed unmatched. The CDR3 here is CASSRDRGNYQPQHF. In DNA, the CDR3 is TGCGCCAGCAGCCGGGACAGGGGGAACTATCAGCCCCAGCATTTT.

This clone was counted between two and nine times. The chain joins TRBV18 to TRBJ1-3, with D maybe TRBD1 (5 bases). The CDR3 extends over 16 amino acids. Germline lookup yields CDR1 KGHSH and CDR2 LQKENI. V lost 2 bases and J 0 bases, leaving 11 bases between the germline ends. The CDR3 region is CASSPGSGRSGNTIYF. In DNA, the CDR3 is TGTGCCAGCTCACCAGGGTCAGGGCGCTCTGGAAACACCATATATTTT.

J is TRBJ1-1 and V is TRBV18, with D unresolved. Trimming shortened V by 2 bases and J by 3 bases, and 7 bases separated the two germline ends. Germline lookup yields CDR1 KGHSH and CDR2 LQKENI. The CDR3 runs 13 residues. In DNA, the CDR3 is TGTGCCAGCTCACCAATAGTAGACACTGAAGCTTTCTTT. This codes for CASSPIVDTEAFF.

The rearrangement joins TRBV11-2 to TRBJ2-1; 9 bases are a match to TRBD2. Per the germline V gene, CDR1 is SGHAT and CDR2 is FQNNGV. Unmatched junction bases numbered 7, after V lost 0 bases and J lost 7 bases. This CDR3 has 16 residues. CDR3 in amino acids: CASSLDWASGDNEQFF. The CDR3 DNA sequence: TGTGCCAGCAGCTTAGACTGGGCTAGCGGGGATAATGAGCAGTTCTTC.

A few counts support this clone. This chain's CDR3 is CASSLWPPDRGPYEQYF. The CDR3 region has the DNA TGTGCCAGCAGTTTATGGCCGCCTGACAGGGGTCCCTACGAGCAGTACTTC. The rearrangement links TRBV27 to TRBJ2-7, with 8 bases matching TRBD1. The trim removed 1 base at V and 2 bases at J, leaving 10 bases unmatched. The CDR3 is 17 residues long. The V gene's germline CDR1 is MNHEY and CDR2 SMNVEV (reference sequence).

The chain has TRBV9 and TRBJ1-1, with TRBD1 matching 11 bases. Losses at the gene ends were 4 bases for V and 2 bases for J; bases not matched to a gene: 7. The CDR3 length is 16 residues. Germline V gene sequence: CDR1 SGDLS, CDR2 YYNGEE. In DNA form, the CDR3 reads TGTGCCAGCAGCCCGATTTGGACAGGGGGCAACACTGAAGCTTTCTTT. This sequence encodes CASSPIWTGGNTEAFF.

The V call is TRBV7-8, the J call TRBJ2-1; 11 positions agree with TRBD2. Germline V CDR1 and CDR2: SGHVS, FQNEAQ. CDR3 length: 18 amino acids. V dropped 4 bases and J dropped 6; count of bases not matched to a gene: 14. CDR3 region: CASSWTGRRLAGSNEQFF. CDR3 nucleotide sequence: TGTGCCAGCAGCTGGACAGGGAGGCGACTAGCGGGGAGCAATGAGCAGTTCTTC.

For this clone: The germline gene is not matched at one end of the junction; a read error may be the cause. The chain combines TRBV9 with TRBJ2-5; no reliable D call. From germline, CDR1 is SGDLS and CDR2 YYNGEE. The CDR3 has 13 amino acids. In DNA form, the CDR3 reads TGTGCCAGCAGCGTAGTGGCGGAAGATACCCAGTACTTC. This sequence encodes CASSVVAEDTQYF.

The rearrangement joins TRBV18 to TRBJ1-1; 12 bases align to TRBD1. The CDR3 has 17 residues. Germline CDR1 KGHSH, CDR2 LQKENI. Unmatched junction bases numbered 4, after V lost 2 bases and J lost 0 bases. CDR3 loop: CASSPGTGGDLNTEAFF. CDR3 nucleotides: TGTGCCAGCTCACCAGGGACAGGGGGCGACTTGAACACTGAAGCTTTCTTT.

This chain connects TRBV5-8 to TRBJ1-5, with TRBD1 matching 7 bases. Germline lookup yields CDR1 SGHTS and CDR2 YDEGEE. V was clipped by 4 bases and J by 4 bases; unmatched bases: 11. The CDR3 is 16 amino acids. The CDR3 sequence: CASSERGTASNQPQHF. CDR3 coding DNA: TGTGCCAGCAGCGAACGAGGGACAGCTTCAAATCAGCCCCAGCATTTT.

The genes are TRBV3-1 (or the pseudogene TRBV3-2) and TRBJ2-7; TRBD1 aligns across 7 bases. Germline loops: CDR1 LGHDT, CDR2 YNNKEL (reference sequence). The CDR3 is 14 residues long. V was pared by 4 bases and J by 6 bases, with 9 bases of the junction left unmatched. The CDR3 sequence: CASSPTDRAGEQYF. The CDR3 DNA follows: TGTGCCAGCAGCCCAACCGACAGGGCCGGCGAGCAGTACTTC.

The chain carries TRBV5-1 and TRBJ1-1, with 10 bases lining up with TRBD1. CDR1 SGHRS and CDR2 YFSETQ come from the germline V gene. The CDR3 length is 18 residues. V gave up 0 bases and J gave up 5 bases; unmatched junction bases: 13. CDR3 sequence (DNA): TGCGCCAGCAGCTTGGCCAATTACGGGACAGGGGAAGGGACTGAAGCTTTCTTT. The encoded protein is CASSLANYGTGEGTEAFF.

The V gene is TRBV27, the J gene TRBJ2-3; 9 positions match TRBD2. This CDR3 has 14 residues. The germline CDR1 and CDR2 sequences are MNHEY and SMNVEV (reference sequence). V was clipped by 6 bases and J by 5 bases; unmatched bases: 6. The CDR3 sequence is CASSEAGGKDTQYF. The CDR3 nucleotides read TGTGCCAGCAGCGAAGCGGGGGGCAAAGATACGCAGTATTTT.

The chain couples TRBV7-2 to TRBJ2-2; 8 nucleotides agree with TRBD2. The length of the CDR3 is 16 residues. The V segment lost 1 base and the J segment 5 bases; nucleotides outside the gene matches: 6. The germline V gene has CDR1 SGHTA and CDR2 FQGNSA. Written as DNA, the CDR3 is TGTGCCAGCAGCTTAGAAGCGGGGGAGGGGACCGGGGAGCTGTTTTTT. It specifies CASSLEAGEGTGELFF.

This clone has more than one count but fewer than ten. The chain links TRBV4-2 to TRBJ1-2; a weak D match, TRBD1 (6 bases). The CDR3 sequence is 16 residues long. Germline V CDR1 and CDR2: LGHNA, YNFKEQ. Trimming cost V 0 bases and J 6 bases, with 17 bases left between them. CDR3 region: CASSQDTQGRGDGYTF. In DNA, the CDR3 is TGTGCCAGCAGCCAAGATACTCAGGGGAGGGGGGATGGCTACACCTTC.

The CDR3 nucleotides read TGTGCCAGCAGTATATCCGGGGGTACCTACGAGCAGTACTTC. Translation: CASSISGGTYEQYF. The chain is built from TRBV6-2 or TRBV6-3 and TRBJ2-7, with D perhaps TRBD2 (6 bases). The CDR3 is made up of 14 amino acids. The germline CDR1 and CDR2 sequences are MNHEY and SVGEGT. The ends were cut back, 5 bases at V and 2 bases at J, with 13 bases in the middle.

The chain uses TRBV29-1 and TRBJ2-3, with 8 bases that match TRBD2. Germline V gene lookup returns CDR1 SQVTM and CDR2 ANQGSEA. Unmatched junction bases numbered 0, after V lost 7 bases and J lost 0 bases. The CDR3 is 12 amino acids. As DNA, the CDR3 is TGCAGCGAGCGGGGGAGCACAGATACGCAGTATTTT. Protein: CSERGSTDTQYF.

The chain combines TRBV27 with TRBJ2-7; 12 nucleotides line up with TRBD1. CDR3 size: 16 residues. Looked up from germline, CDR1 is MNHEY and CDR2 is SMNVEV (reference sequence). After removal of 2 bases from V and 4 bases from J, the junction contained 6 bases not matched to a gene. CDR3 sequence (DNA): TGTGCCAGCAGTTTAGAGGGGACAGGGGGCTGGTACGAGCAGTACTTC. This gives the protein CASSLEGTGGWYEQYF.

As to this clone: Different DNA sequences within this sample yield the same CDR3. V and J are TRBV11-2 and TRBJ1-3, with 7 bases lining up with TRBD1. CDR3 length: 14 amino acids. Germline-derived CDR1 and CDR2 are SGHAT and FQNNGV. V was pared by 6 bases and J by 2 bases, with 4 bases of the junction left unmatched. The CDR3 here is CASSFTGAGNTIYF. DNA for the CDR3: TGTGCCAGCAGTTTCACAGGGGCTGGAAACACCATATATTTT.

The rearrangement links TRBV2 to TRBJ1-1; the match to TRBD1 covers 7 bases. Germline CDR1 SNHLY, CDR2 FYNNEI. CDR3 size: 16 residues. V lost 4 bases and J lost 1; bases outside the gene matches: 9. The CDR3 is CASSGSYRGSNTEAFF. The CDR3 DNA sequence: TGTGCCAGCAGTGGGTCCTACAGGGGCTCGAACACTGAAGCTTTCTTT.

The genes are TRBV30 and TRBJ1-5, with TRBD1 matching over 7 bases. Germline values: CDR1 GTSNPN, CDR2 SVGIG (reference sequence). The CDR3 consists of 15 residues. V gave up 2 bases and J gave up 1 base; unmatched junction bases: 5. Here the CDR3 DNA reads TGTGCCTGGAGTACTACAGGGGCCAGCAATCAGCCCCAGCATTTT. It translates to CAWSTTGASNQPQHF.

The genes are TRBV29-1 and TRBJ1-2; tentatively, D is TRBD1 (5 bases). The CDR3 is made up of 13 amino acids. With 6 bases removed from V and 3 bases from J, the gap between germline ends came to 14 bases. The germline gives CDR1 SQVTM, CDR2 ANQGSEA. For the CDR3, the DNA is TGCAGCGTGGGGGAGGGCCAGGACTATGGCTACACCTTC. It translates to CSVGEGQDYGYTF.

CDR3 region: CATSKTGGTGELFF. CDR3 bases: TGTGCCACCAGTAAAACAGGGGGTACCGGGGAGCTGTTTTTT. This chain uses TRBV24-1 with TRBJ2-2; 8 bases fit TRBD1. This CDR3 contains 14 residues. J was trimmed by 5 bases and V by 6 bases; bases with no gene match: 4. Germline CDR1 and CDR2: KGHDR and SFDVKD.